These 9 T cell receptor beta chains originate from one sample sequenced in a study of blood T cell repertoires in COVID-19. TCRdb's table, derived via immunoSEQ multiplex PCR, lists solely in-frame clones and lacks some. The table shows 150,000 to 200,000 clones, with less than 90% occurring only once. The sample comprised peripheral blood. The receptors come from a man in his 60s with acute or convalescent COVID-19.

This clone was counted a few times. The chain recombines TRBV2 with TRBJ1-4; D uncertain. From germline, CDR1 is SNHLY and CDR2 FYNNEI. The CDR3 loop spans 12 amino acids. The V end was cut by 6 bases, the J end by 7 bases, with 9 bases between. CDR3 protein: CASRIAVEKLFF. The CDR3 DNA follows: TGTGCCAGCAGGATAGCAGTTGAAAAACTGTTTTTT.

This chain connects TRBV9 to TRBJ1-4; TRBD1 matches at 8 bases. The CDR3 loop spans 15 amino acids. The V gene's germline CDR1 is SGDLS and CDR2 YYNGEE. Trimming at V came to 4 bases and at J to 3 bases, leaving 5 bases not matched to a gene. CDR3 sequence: CASSPQGASNEKLFF. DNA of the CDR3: TGTGCCAGCAGCCCTCAGGGGGCGTCTAATGAAAAACTGTTTTTT.

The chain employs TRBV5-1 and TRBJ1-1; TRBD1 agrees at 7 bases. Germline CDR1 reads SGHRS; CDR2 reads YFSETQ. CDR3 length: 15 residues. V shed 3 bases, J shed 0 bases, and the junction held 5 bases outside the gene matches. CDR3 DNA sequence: TGCGCCAGCAGCTCGTCGACAGGGCTGAACACTGAAGCTTTCTTT. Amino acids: CASSSSTGLNTEAFF.

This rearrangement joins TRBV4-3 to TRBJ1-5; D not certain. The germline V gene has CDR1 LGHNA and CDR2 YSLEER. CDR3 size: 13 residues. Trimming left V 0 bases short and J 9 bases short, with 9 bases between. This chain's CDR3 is CASSQDKGRPQHF. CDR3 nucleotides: TGCGCCAGCAGCCAAGATAAAGGGAGGCCCCAGCATTTT.

CDR3 bases: TGTGCCAGCAGTTCGGGGGGTAGGGGCTACACCTTC. Its translation is CASSSGGRGYTF. The rearrangement links TRBV27 to TRBJ1-2; a possible D gene is TRBD1 (5 bases). From germline, CDR1 is MNHEY and CDR2 SMNVEV (reference sequence). The V end was cut by 4 bases, the J end by 8 bases, with 11 bases between. This CDR3 is built from 12 residues.

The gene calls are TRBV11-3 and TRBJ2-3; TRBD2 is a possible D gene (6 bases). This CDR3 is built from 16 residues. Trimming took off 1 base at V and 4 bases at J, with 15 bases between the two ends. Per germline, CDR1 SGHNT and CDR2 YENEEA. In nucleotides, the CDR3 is TGTGCCAGCAGCTTAGGGCTCCCGGAGGGGTCAGATACGCAGTATTTT. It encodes CASSLGLPEGSDTQYF.

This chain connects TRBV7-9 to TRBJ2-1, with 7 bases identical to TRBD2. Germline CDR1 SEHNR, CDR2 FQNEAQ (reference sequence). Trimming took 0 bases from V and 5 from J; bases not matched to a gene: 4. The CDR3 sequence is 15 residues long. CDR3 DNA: TGTGCCAGCAGCTTAGCGGGAGGGACGGACAATGAGCAGTTCTTC. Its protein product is CASSLAGGTDNEQFF. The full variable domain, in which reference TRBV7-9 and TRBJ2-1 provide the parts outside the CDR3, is DTGVSQNPRHKITKRGQNVTFRCDPISEHNRLYWYRQTLGQGPEFLTYFQNEAQLEKSRLLSDRFSAERPKGSFSTLEIQRTEQGDSAMYLCASSLAGGTDNEQFFGPGTRLTVL.

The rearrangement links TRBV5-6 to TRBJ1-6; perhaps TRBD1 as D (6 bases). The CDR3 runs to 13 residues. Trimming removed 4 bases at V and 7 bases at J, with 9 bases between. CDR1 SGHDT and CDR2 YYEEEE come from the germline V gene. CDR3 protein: CASSLGQNSPLHF. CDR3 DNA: TGTGCCAGCAGCCTAGGACAGAATTCACCCCTCCACTTT.

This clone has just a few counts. The CDR3 here is CASSHPVNTGELFF. The DNA for the CDR3 is TGTGCCAGCAGCCATCCAGTGAACACCGGGGAGCTGTTTTTT. The V and J genes are TRBV7-9 and TRBJ2-2; D is ambiguous. Per germline, CDR1 SEHNR and CDR2 FQNEAQ (reference sequence). The CDR3 runs 14 residues. V gave up 5 bases and J gave up 1 base, with 8 bases separating them.